This note documents a single TCR beta chain sequence. The V segment lost 8 bases and the J segment 5 bases; nucleotides outside the gene matches: 15. CDR3 length: 15 amino acids. The germline gives CDR1 SGHVS, CDR2 FNYEAQ. This sample was included in a study of cytomegalovirus exposure and HLA in healthy donors. The PCR ran on 60 Vbeta and 13 Jbeta primers. Generated by immunoSEQ multiplex PCR, the TCRdb table keeps only in-frame clones and is missing some. The data show fewer than 200,000 clones, more than 75% seen once. This receptor was obtained from a girl aged 2 to 9 in good health and CMV-seropositive. Sequencing was done on a sample of PBMCs. V is TRBV7-6 and J is TRBJ2-7, with 7 bases matching TRBD1. The CDR3 region has the DNA TGTGCCAGCTCCCGTCTAGGACAGGCAGGCGACGAGCAGTACTTC. This codes for CASSRLGQAGDEQYF.